This T cell receptor (beta chain) was retrieved from a study of read filtering for tumor transcriptome and immune sequencing. Overall study: The cohort had about 16 men and approximately 13 women aged about 45 to 80, mean about 66 years. Transcriptome libraries were built from DNase-treated RNA. Notes on the study in general: This fraction held mixed bone marrow immune cells after CD138-negative sorting. Single-read clonotypes: about 82% of IR-seq clonotypes (approximately 3.7% of reads), 74.6% of RNA-seq clonotypes (roughly 43% of reads).

This clonotype was counted a few times. Its antigen is unknown. From approximately 430 ng of RNA, a library with molecular barcoded alpha/delta and beta/gamma adaptors was made. One entry per CDR3 protein results from TCRdb running MiXCR on the reads. The profile shows 46,000 or so distinct CDR3 sequences, around 20% of them singletons. Trimming removed 6 bases from V and 0 bases from J, with 15 bases in between. The CDR3 runs to 15 residues. From germline, CDR1 is SQVTM and CDR2 ANQGSEA. The chain has TRBV29-1 and TRBJ1-5; weak D call: TRBD1 (5 bases). Sequenced: a population of CD138-negative cells sorted from bone marrow. The sequence was collected from a donor aged 40 or older with multiple myeloma. The CDR3 protein is CSVASGTGSNQPQHF. The CDR3 DNA is TGCAGCGTAGCTTCCGGGACGGGTAGCAATCAGCCCCAGCATTTT. The complete variable domain, with remaining parts taken from reference TRBV29-1 and TRBJ1-5, reads SAVISQKPSRDICQRGTSLTIQCQVDSQVTMMFWYRQQPGQSLTLIATANQGSEATYESGFVIDKFPISRPNLTFSTLTVSNMSPEDSSIYLCSVASGTGSNQPQHFGDGTRLSIL.